The 28 T cell receptor beta chains listed next were all sequenced from one sample in a study of Graves' ophthalmopathy and Graves' hyperthyroidism. Transcripts of RNA were the source for amplifying TCR beta CDR3 regions. RT-PCR was first run with HTBI primers, then multiplex PCR in a second round. MiXCR was run by TCRdb on the multiplex PCR reads, yielding one entry per CDR3 protein. There are roughly 50,000 distinct CDR3 sequences in the sample; under 55% occur only once, and 4.5% to 5% lies in the top ten. The sample was peripheral blood. These receptors were obtained from an adult woman with Graves' ophthalmopathy.

This clonotype was found many times. Here the CDR3 DNA reads TGCGCCAGCAGCTTGGCCGGGACTAGCGGGAGGTTCAAGAGCTACGAGCAGTACTTC. It yields the protein CASSLAGTSGRFKSYEQYF. This rearrangement joins TRBV5-1 to TRBJ2-7; 15 bases match TRBD2. CDR3 size: 19 residues. The V gene's germline CDR1 is SGHRS and CDR2 YFSETQ. J was trimmed by 3 bases and V by 0 bases; bases with no gene match: 10.

The chain has TRBV2 and TRBJ1-5, with TRBD1 matching 9 bases. V lost 7 bases, J lost 7 bases, and 23 bases stayed unmatched. CDR3 size: 19 residues. The V gene's germline CDR1 is SNHLY and CDR2 FYNNEI. CDR3 region: CASTSDWTGAMRVRQPQHF. CDR3 coding DNA: TGTGCCAGCACCTCGGATTGGACAGGGGCTATGCGAGTTAGACAGCCCCAGCATTTT.

This chain connects TRBV11-2 to TRBJ2-3; TRBD1 matches at 11 bases. With 5 bases clipped from V and 4 bases from J, the junction kept 11 bases outside the gene matches. The CDR3 totals 17 residues. Germline values: CDR1 SGHAT, CDR2 FQNNGV. DNA for the CDR3: TGTGCCAGCAGCCCTCCTCCGGGACAGGGGGTATCAGATACGCAGTATTTT. Protein sequence: CASSPPPGQGVSDTQYF.

The chain is built from TRBV7-3 and TRBJ2-1; 10 nucleotides line up with TRBD2. V gave up 7 bases and J gave up 1 base; unmatched junction bases: 7. Germline CDR1 is SGHTA and CDR2 is FQGTGA. The CDR3 sequence is 16 residues long. In nucleotides, the CDR3 is TGTGCCAGCACCCTGTTTAGCGGGAGGTCCTACAATGAGCAGTTCTTC. Amino acid sequence: CASTLFSGRSYNEQFF.

The chain combines TRBV30 with TRBJ2-5; perhaps TRBD1 as D (6 bases). V lost 4 bases to trimming and J lost 0 bases, with 15 bases between them. This CDR3 is built from 15 residues. Germline CDR1 reads GTSNPN; CDR2 reads SVGIG (reference sequence). CDR3 residues: CAWTSVDSDQETQYF. Here the CDR3 DNA reads TGTGCCTGGACTTCTGTGGACAGTGACCAAGAGACCCAGTACTTC. Variable domain in full (rest from reference TRBV30 and TRBJ2-5): SQTIHQWPATLVQPVGSPLSLECTVEGTSNPNLYWYRQAAGRGLQLLFYSVGIGQISSEVPQNLSASRPQDRQFILSSKKLLLSDSGFYLCAWTSVDSDQETQYFGPGTRLLVL.

This clonotype showed up many times. The V and J genes are TRBV20-1 and TRBJ2-7; 11 bases are a match to TRBD2. CDR3 length equals 15 residues. J was trimmed by 4 bases and V by 3 bases; bases with no gene match: 8. The germline V gene encodes CDR1 DFQATT and CDR2 SNEGSKA (reference sequence). In DNA, the CDR3 is TGCAGTGCTAGCCAGACTAGCGGGATTTCGTACGAGCAGTACTTC. This sequence encodes CSASQTSGISYEQYF.

Ten or more counts support this clonotype. This chain connects TRBV7-9 to TRBJ2-6; D remains unclear. This CDR3 has 16 amino acids. Germline CDR1 and CDR2: SEHNR and FQNEAQ (reference sequence). V shed 5 bases and J shed 2 bases, with 13 bases lying between them. CDR3 residues: CASSPLFGAGANVLTF. Here the CDR3 DNA reads TGTGCCAGCAGCCCCCTCTTTGGGGCTGGGGCCAACGTCCTGACTTTC.

In this sample, this clonotype turned up once. The chain uses TRBV15 and TRBJ2-3; 9 bases are shared with TRBD2. The germline V gene encodes CDR1 LNHNV and CDR2 YYDKDF (reference sequence). After removal of 3 bases from V and 0 bases from J, the junction contained 7 bases not matched to a gene. This CDR3 spans 17 amino acids. The CDR3 nucleotides read TGTGCCACCAGCAGCTTAGCGGGAGTGTCCAGCACAGATACGCAGTATTTT. It codes for CATSSLAGVSSTDTQYF.

This clonotype was seen repeatedly, ten times or more. The chain uses TRBV6-6 and TRBJ1-2; TRBD1 is a possible D gene (6 bases). CDR1 MNHNY and CDR2 SVGAGI come from the germline V gene (reference sequence). V gave up 7 bases and J gave up 7 bases, with 19 bases separating them. The CDR3 loop spans 14 amino acids. The CDR3 coding sequence is TGTGCCAGCATCCCGCAGAGACAGGCTCCTGGCTACACCTTC. Translating gives CASIPQRQAPGYTF.

This clonotype is labeled as medium-sized. This chain connects TRBV25-1 to TRBJ2-5, with D maybe TRBD2 (6 bases). Germline V gene lookup returns CDR1 MGHDK and CDR2 SYGVNS. This CDR3 contains 14 residues. V shed 4 bases and J shed 3 bases, with 12 bases lying between them. The chain's CDR3 is CASSVGGIEETQYF. CDR3 in DNA: TGTGCCAGCAGTGTGGGAGGAATTGAAGAGACCCAGTACTTC.

This clonotype was picked up many times. The rearrangement joins TRBV5-1 to TRBJ2-7, with 10 bases aligning to TRBD2. The V gene's germline CDR1 is SGHRS and CDR2 YFSETQ. V dropped 0 bases and J dropped 2; count of bases not matched to a gene: 5. The CDR3 totals 16 residues. The CDR3 is CASSLELAGYAYEQYF. The CDR3 coding sequence is TGCGCCAGCAGCTTGGAACTAGCGGGATACGCCTACGAGCAGTACTTC.

There are many counts of this clonotype. J is TRBJ1-2 and V is TRBV20-1; D perhaps matches TRBD1 (5 bases). The ends were cut back, 0 bases at V and 7 bases at J, with 12 bases in the middle. CDR3 length equals 13 residues. The germline V gene has CDR1 DFQATT and CDR2 SNEGSKA (reference sequence). The CDR3: CSARDRDVSGYTF. In DNA form, the CDR3 reads TGCAGTGCTAGAGATCGGGACGTATCTGGCTACACCTTC.

This clonotype has a count of ten or more. This chain connects TRBV20-1 to TRBJ1-1; maybe TRBD1 (5 bases). V was cut by 0 bases and J by 6 bases, with 11 bases left in between. Germline loops: CDR1 DFQATT, CDR2 SNEGSKA (reference sequence). The CDR3 contains 13 residues. CDR3 sequence (DNA): TGCAGTGCTAGAGATGGGGGGGTAGCTGAAGCTTTCTTT. Amino acid sequence: CSARDGGVAEAFF.

The V call is TRBV12-3 or TRBV12-4, the J call TRBJ1-5; D unresolved. V dropped 4 bases and J dropped 6 bases, with 4 bases sitting between them. This CDR3 has 11 amino acids. The CDR3 is CASSSGQPQHF. CDR3 nucleotides: TGTGCCAGCAGTTCTGGTCAGCCCCAGCATTTT.

The V gene is TRBV9, the J gene TRBJ2-5; D is possibly TRBD1 (5 bases). The V and J ends lost 4 bases and 5 bases respectively, with 15 bases between them. Germline V gene lookup returns CDR1 SGDLS and CDR2 YYNGEE. CDR3 length: 14 residues. The CDR3 reads CASSIDVRQETQYF. The CDR3 nucleotides read TGTGCCAGCAGCATAGATGTTCGACAGGAGACCCAGTACTTC.

The table lists this clonotype with many counts. The rearrangement links TRBV6-6 to TRBJ2-3, with TRBD1 matching over 10 bases. The ends lost 7 bases at V and 3 bases at J; junction bases unmatched: 4. CDR1 is MNHNY and CDR2 is SVGAGI in the germline V gene (reference sequence). This CDR3 is 14 amino acids long. CDR3 bases: TGTGCCAGCACTCTGGACAGGGGGACAGATACGCAGTATTTT. Translation gives CASTLDRGTDTQYF.

The chain uses TRBV15 and TRBJ2-1; D tentatively reads TRBD1 or TRBD2 (5 bases each). Germline-derived CDR1 and CDR2 are LNHNV and YYDKDF (reference sequence). The CDR3 consists of 15 residues. Trimming cost V 0 bases and J 7 bases, with 13 bases left between them. The CDR3 sequence is CATSRDRGAGNEQFF. CDR3 DNA sequence: TGTGCCACCAGCAGAGATCGAGGGGCAGGGAATGAGCAGTTCTTC.

The rearrangement joins TRBV11-2 to TRBJ2-7, with a tentative D call TRBD2 (5 bases). The V end was cut by 1 base, the J end by 2 bases, with 9 bases between. The V gene's germline CDR1 is SGHAT and CDR2 FQNNGV. The CDR3 contains 14 residues. The CDR3 here is CASSLVPGTYEQYF. In DNA form, the CDR3 reads TGTGCCAGCAGCTTAGTGCCGGGGACCTACGAGCAGTACTTC.

V gene TRBV5-4 combines with J gene TRBJ1-6; perhaps TRBD1 as D (5 bases). The CDR3 runs 12 residues. Between the trimmed V and J ends, which lost 10 bases and 9 bases, there was a span of 14 bases. Germline V gives CDR1 SGHNT, CDR2 YYREEE (reference sequence). In DNA form, the CDR3 reads TGTGCCTGGGGGGATAGGGGTTCACCCCTCCACTTT. It is translated as CAWGDRGSPLHF.

This clonotype was counted only a few times. The chain uses TRBV28 and TRBJ1-1; possible D gene TRBD1, 6 bases. Germline CDR1 reads MDHEN; CDR2 reads SYDVKM. This CDR3 spans 15 amino acids. The V end lost 5 bases, the J end lost 0 bases, and 13 bases lay between the germline ends. CDR3 residues: CASSPRTVLNTEAFF. CDR3 DNA sequence: TGTGCCAGCAGTCCGCGGACAGTTTTGAACACTGAAGCTTTCTTT. The complete variable domain, with remaining parts taken from reference TRBV28 and TRBJ1-1, reads DVKVTQSSRYLVKRTGEKVFLECVQDMDHENMFWYRQDPGLGLRLIYFSYDVKMKEKGDIPEGYSVSREKKERFSLILESASTNQTSMYLCASSPRTVLNTEAFFGQGTRLTVV.

Remarks on this clonotype: This may be a read error: a much more frequent sequence differs by one nucleotide. This chain links TRBV6-5 with TRBJ2-7, with 11 nucleotides matching TRBD2. Germline V gives CDR1 MNHEY, CDR2 SVGAGI. The CDR3 runs 16 residues. V shed 4 bases and J 3 bases; nucleotides not matched to a gene: 8. In nucleotides, the CDR3 is TGTGCCAGCAGTTCCTCGACTAGCGGGGCTGACTACGAGCAGTACTTC. It yields the protein CASSSSTSGADYEQYF.

The chain employs TRBV10-2 and TRBJ1-1; 10 positions agree with TRBD1. V dropped 9 bases and J dropped 4; count of bases not matched to a gene: 2. Germline V gene sequence: CDR1 WSHSY, CDR2 SAAADI. CDR3 length: 12 amino acids. Here the CDR3 reads CARDRGATEAFF. CDR3 bases: TGCGCCAGGGACAGGGGGGCCACTGAAGCTTTCTTT.

Ten or more counts support this clonotype. The junction departs from the called germline gene at one end, perhaps through a read error. The rearrangement links TRBV24-1 to TRBJ2-1; D is unresolved. This CDR3 is 11 amino acids long. CDR1 is KGHDR and CDR2 is SFDVKD in the germline V gene. CDR3 protein: CATSDLDRYSF. The CDR3 nucleotides read TGTGCCACCAGTGATTTAGATAGGTACAGCTTC.

Of note for this clonotype: Given the absence of the conserved phenylalanine or tryptophan at the CDR3 end, a read error is likely. The V call is TRBV27, the J call TRBJ2-1; 7 positions match TRBD2. This CDR3 region has 14 residues. The J segment lost 8 bases and the V segment lost 11 bases, leaving 15 bases of the junction unmatched. The V gene's germline CDR1 is MNHEY and CDR2 SMNVEV (reference sequence). The CDR3 DNA sequence: TGTGCCGCTGGGGAGGGTTTAGGAGGGGATGAGCAGTTCCTC. This codes for CAAGEGLGGDEQFL.

This clonotype has a count of ten or more. V usage is TRBV28 and J usage is TRBJ1-4; D is undetermined. The CDR3 is made up of 14 amino acids. V lost 6 bases, J lost 8 bases, and 16 bases lay in between. Germline values: CDR1 MDHEN, CDR2 SYDVKM. The CDR3 reads CASSPPGQNEKLFF. The CDR3 DNA reads as TGTGCCAGCAGCCCTCCCGGCCAAAACGAAAAACTGTTTTTT.

This clonotype was seen only a few times. A much larger clonotype is one base distant, so this may be a read error. This chain uses TRBV6-1 with TRBJ2-7, with D perhaps assigned TRBD1 or TRBD2 (5 bases each). Trimming shortened V by 1 base and J by 4 bases, and 14 bases separated the two germline ends. This CDR3 comprises 15 residues. Germline V lookup: CDR1 MNHNS, CDR2 SASEGT. CDR3 residues: CASSEEKGRGYEQYF. CDR3 DNA sequence: TGTGCCAGCAGTGAAGAAAAGGGGCGCGGGTACGAGCAGTACTTC.

Notes on this clonotype: A junction end diverges from the germline sequence, so it may reflect a read error. This chain links TRBV9 with TRBJ2-5; no firm D call. CDR3 length: 15 residues. In germline, CDR1 is SGDLS, CDR2 YYNGEE. CDR3 residues: CTSSCRGGAQETQYF. As DNA, the CDR3 is TGTACCAGCAGCTGTAGAGGCGGAGCCCAAGAGACCCAGTACTTC.

The chain links TRBV2 to TRBJ2-2; TRBD1 matches 9 bases. The CDR3 contains 18 residues. V lost 4 bases, J lost 2 bases, and 11 bases stayed unmatched. Germline CDR1 is SNHLY and CDR2 is FYNNEI. The DNA of the CDR3 is TGTGCCAGCAGTGGCCGGGACAGGGAACGCTTAAACACCGGGGAGCTGTTTTTT. Amino acids: CASSGRDRERLNTGELFF.